This T cell receptor (beta chain) came from a study of breast tumors, draining lymph nodes, adjacent tissues. Study-wide points: That most tumor T cells come from lymph nodes remained unproven. Tumor repertoires ranked between lymph nodes and nontumor tissue in diversity, with V and J gene preferences. Most tumor T cells seemingly derive from lymph node, then expand in tumor.

Breast cancer patients provided tissue from their axillary draining lymph nodes. Via MiXCR, TCRdb re-called the multiplex PCR reads, giving one row per CDR3 protein. The table has roughly 80,000 distinct CDR3 sequences, roughly 20% seen once. The germline CDR1 and CDR2 sequences are LNHDA and SQIVND (reference sequence). The CDR3 spans 14 residues. Trimming cost V 3 bases and J 9 bases, with 15 bases left between them. This clonotype was seen repeatedly, ten times or more. Its specificity is unknown. The specimen sequenced was axillary lymph node tissue. The sequence came from a female donor with breast cancer. Some clones in this sample may be carry-over from other donors' samples. The chain uses TRBV19 and TRBJ2-1; D might be TRBD2 (5 bases). CDR3 in amino acids: CASSIGLALGEQFF. CDR3 DNA: TGTGCCAGTAGTATCGGTCTAGCCCTTGGTGAGCAGTTCTTC.